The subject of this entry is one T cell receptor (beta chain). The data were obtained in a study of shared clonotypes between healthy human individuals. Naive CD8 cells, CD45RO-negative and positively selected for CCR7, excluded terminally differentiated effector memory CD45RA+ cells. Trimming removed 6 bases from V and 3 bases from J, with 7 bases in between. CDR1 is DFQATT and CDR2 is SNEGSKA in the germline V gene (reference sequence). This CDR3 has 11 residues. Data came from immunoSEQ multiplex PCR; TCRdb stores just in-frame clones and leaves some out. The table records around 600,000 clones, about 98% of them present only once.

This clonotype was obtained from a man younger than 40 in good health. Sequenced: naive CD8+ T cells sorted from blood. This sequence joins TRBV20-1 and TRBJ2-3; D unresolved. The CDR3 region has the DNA TGCAGTGCCTTGATGACAGATACGCAGTATTTT. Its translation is CSALMTDTQYF.